This entry lists 4 T cell receptor beta chains sequenced from one sample in a study of T cells in Graves' hyperthyroidism and ophthalmopathy. Researchers took RNA transcripts and amplified the TCR beta CDR3 regions from them. The primer set for the first-round RT-PCR of the TCR CDR3 was HTBI. TCRdb re-derived calls from the multiplex PCR reads in MiXCR, one entry per CDR3 protein. The sample holds around 280,000 distinct CDR3 sequences, about an eighth seen once. Sequenced: blood. The receptor source for this set is a woman between 25 and 40 years old with Graves' hyperthyroidism that later progressed to Graves' ophthalmopathy.

In its sample, this clonotype was seen many times. The V and J genes are TRBV6-1 and TRBJ1-2; 7 nucleotides line up with TRBD1. Germline loops: CDR1 MNHNS, CDR2 SASEGT. Losses at the gene ends were 5 bases for V and 6 bases for J; bases not matched to a gene: 3. CDR3 length: 12 amino acids. CDR3 in amino acids: CASSRQGHGYTF. CDR3 coding DNA: TGTGCCAGCAGTAGACAGGGCCATGGCTACACCTTC.

This clonotype showed up just a few times. A much larger clone lies one base from this, so it may be a read error. V and J are TRBV7-9 and TRBJ2-3; no firm D call. V lost 0 bases and J 2 bases, leaving 6 bases between the germline ends. This CDR3 is built from 14 residues. Germline CDR1 reads SEHNR; CDR2 reads FQNEAQ (reference sequence). CDR3 in amino acids: CASSLASDTDTQYF. Here the CDR3 DNA reads TGTGCCAGCAGCTTAGCCTCCGACACAGATACGCAGTATTTT. Filled out from reference TRBV7-9 and TRBJ2-3, the complete variable domain reads DTGVSQNPRHKITKRGQNVTFRCDPISEHNRLYWYRQTLGQGPEFLTYFQNEAQLEKSRLLSDRFSAERPKGSFSTLEIQRTEQGDSAMYLCASSLASDTDTQYFGPGTRLTVL.

This rearrangement joins TRBV7-2 to TRBJ2-5; D possibly uses TRBD1 or TRBD2 (6 bases each). CDR3 size: 16 residues. The V gene's germline CDR1 is SGHTA and CDR2 FQGNSA. Between the trimmed V and J ends, which lost 2 bases and 5 bases, there was a span of 18 bases. CDR3 sequence reads: CASSLWTQGAGETQYF. The CDR3 bases are TGTGCCAGCAGCTTATGGACACAGGGTGCGGGGGAGACCCAGTACTTC.

This clonotype was counted ten times or more. The chain links TRBV11-2 to TRBJ2-1, with 11 bases lining up with TRBD2. This CDR3 has 15 residues. The germline CDR1 and CDR2 sequences are SGHAT and FQNNGV. V shed 4 bases and J 7 bases; nucleotides not matched to a gene: 6. CDR3 in DNA: TGTGCCAGCAGCTGGGGGCTAGCGGGGGGTAATGAGCAGTTCTTC. It specifies CASSWGLAGGNEQFF.